One sample yielded the 27 T cell receptor beta chains listed below, sequenced in a study of blood T cell repertoires in COVID-19. Some clones are missing from TCRdb's copy, which holds only in-frame ones; the method was immunoSEQ multiplex PCR. Of roughly 200,000 clones listed, about 85% are singletons. Material: PBMCs or T cells enriched from blood (not recorded which). The receptors were gathered from a middle-aged man who had recovered from COVID-19.

The rearrangement links TRBV19 to TRBJ1-5, with TRBD1 as a possible D gene (5 bases). Germline V gene lookup returns CDR1 LNHDA and CDR2 SQIVND (reference sequence). The length of the CDR3 is 18 residues. V lost 2 bases to trimming and J lost 1 base, with 18 bases between them. Here the CDR3 DNA reads TGTGCCAGTAGTATATCGGCAGGGTGGGTGGGAAGCAATCAGCCCCAGCATTTT. Protein product: CASSISAGWVGSNQPQHF.

This chain connects TRBV4-2 to TRBJ2-2; no clear D. The CDR3 runs to 14 residues. The germline gives CDR1 LGHNA, CDR2 YNFKEQ. Trimming took off 0 bases at V and 7 bases at J, with 9 bases between the two ends. Written as DNA, the CDR3 is TGTGCCAGCAGCCAAGAACTCCGGGTCGGGGAGCTGTTTTTT. Translating gives CASSQELRVGELFF.

The J gene is TRBJ2-7, the V gene TRBV11-2; weak D call: TRBD2 (7 bases). This CDR3 is built from 14 residues. CDR1 is SGHAT and CDR2 is FQNNGV in the germline V gene. Between the trimmed V and J ends, which lost 7 bases and 1 base, there was a span of 14 bases. The CDR3 reads CASTPGGASYEQYF. The CDR3 nucleotides read TGTGCCAGCACCCCGGGGGGCGCATCCTACGAGCAGTACTTC. Based on the CDR3 plus reference TRBV11-2 and TRBJ2-7, the full variable domain is EAGVAQSPRYKIIEKRQSVAFWCNPISGHATLYWYQQILGQGPKLLIQFQNNGVVDDSQLPKDRFSAERLKGVDSTLKIQPAKLEDSAVYLCASTPGGASYEQYFGPGTRLTVT.

This chain joins TRBV28 and TRBJ1-1, with D maybe TRBD1 (6 bases). The CDR3 is 11 amino acids. The V end was cut by 4 bases, the J end by 11 bases, with 11 bases between. CDR1 and CDR2 from the germline V gene are MDHEN and SYDVKM. The CDR3 is CASSSSRGAFF. CDR3 DNA: TGTGCCAGCAGTTCTTCTAGGGGGGCTTTCTTT.

The chain is built from TRBV2 and TRBJ2-7; no clear D. From germline, CDR1 is SNHLY and CDR2 FYNNEI. The CDR3 is 15 residues long. Trimming took 5 bases from V and 3 from J, leaving 17 bases between them. The CDR3 protein is CASSTRYGGDYEQYF. The CDR3, as DNA: TGTGCCAGCAGTACTCGCTATGGCGGCGACTACGAGCAGTACTTC.

V gene TRBV7-8 combines with J gene TRBJ1-1; D gene ambiguous. Between the trimmed V and J ends, which lost 5 bases and 5 bases, there was a span of 18 bases. The CDR3 runs 15 residues. Germline V CDR1 and CDR2: SGHVS, FQNEAQ. The chain's CDR3 is CASSPHKAGGTEAFF. The CDR3 nucleotides read TGTGCCAGCAGCCCCCATAAGGCGGGTGGGACTGAAGCTTTCTTT.

The chain carries TRBV9 and TRBJ1-3; no clear D gene. Trimming shortened V by 0 bases and J by 0 bases, and 4 bases separated the two germline ends. The CDR3 has 14 residues. Germline V gene data show CDR1 as SGDLS and CDR2 as YYNGEE. CDR3: CASSVVSSGNTIYF. CDR3 nucleotides: TGTGCCAGCAGCGTAGTGAGCTCTGGAAACACCATATATTTT. Variable domain in full (rest from reference TRBV9 and TRBJ1-3): DSGVTQTPKHLITATGQRVTLRCSPRSGDLSVYWYQQSLDQGLQFLIQYYNGEERAKGNILERFSAQQFPDLHSELNLSSLELGDSALYFCASSVVSSGNTIYFGEGSWLTVV.

The gene calls are TRBV9 and TRBJ1-2; D perhaps matches TRBD1 (6 bases). The V gene lost 7 bases and the J gene lost 2 bases, with 9 bases spanning the gap. Germline values: CDR1 SGDLS, CDR2 YYNGEE. CDR3 size: 12 residues. CDR3 nucleotides: TGTGCCAGCCGTGGACAGAACTATGGCTACACCTTC. This translates into CASRGQNYGYTF. Supplemented by reference TRBV9 and TRBJ1-2, the full variable domain reads DSGVTQTPKHLITATGQRVTLRCSPRSGDLSVYWYQQSLDQGLQFLIQYYNGEERAKGNILERFSAQQFPDLHSELNLSSLELGDSALYFCASRGQNYGYTFGSGTRLTVV.

This clone was counted many times. This chain joins TRBV5-6 and TRBJ1-3; perhaps TRBD1 as D (6 bases). Trimming shortened V by 0 bases and J by 3 bases, and 13 bases separated the two germline ends. This CDR3 is built from 16 residues. The V gene's germline CDR1 is SGHDT and CDR2 YYEEEE. The CDR3 DNA reads as TGTGCCAGCAGCTTGGATGGGGGCCGAGGTGGAAACACCATATATTTT. Its translation is CASSLDGGRGGNTIYF. Looking up the rest from reference TRBV5-6 and TRBJ1-3 gives the full variable domain: DAGVTQSPTHLIKTRGQQVTLRCSPKSGHDTVSWYQQALGQGPQFIFQYYEEEERQRGNFPDRFSGHQFPNYSSELNVNALLLGDSALYLCASSLDGGRGGNTIYFGEGSWLTVV.

The rearrangement uses TRBV3-1 (or the pseudogene TRBV3-2) and TRBJ1-6, with a weak D call TRBD1 (5 bases). V lost 4 bases, J lost 10 bases, and 11 bases lay in between. From germline, CDR1 is LGHDT and CDR2 YNNKEL (reference sequence). This CDR3 region has 13 residues. The CDR3 sequence: CASSRDSESPLHF. The CDR3 DNA reads TGTGCCAGCAGCCGCGACAGCGAATCACCCCTCCACTTT.

The rearrangement links TRBV19 to TRBJ2-1, with TRBD1 matching over 9 bases. CDR3 length equals 16 residues. The J segment lost 9 bases and the V segment lost 5 bases, leaving 14 bases of the junction unmatched. Germline lookup yields CDR1 LNHDA and CDR2 SQIVND (reference sequence). The CDR3 nucleotides are TGTGCCAGTAGTGTTCCACAGGGGGCGGTGCGCCCTGAGCAGTTCTTC. Translation gives CASSVPQGAVRPEQFF.

This clone has only one observation. The chain has TRBV6-5 and TRBJ1-1; a weak D match, TRBD1 (5 bases). This CDR3 has 15 residues. V lost 4 bases and J lost 5, with 17 bases in between. Germline V lookup: CDR1 MNHEY, CDR2 SVGAGI. DNA of the CDR3: TGTGCCAGCAGTTCCCCCGCGGGGCGGGTTACTGAAGCTTTCTTT. Residues: CASSSPAGRVTEAFF.

This clone turned up a few times. The chain carries TRBV27 and TRBJ1-3; D ambiguous. Trimming stripped 8 bases from V and 2 bases from J, with 16 bases between. Germline V CDR1 and CDR2: MNHEY, SMNVEV (reference sequence). CDR3 size: 15 residues. CDR3 protein: CASSPGGPAGNTIYF. In DNA, the CDR3 is TGTGCCAGCTCTCCAGGAGGGCCGGCTGGAAACACCATATATTTT.

The rearrangement links TRBV6-5 to TRBJ1-4; no clear D. Trimming removed 4 bases from V and 1 base from J, with 13 bases in between. Germline V CDR1 and CDR2: MNHEY, SVGAGI. The CDR3 covers 16 residues. In DNA form, the CDR3 reads TGTGCCAGCAGTTCAACTACTAAAGTAACTAATGAAAAACTGTTTTTT. Translation gives CASSSTTKVTNEKLFF.

The genes are TRBV5-1 and TRBJ1-6; 7 bases are a match to TRBD1. The CDR3 contains 14 residues. CDR1 is SGHRS, CDR2 YFSETQ, per germline. J lost 10 bases, V lost 0 bases, and 4 bases had no gene match. The chain's CDR3 is CASSLGQGESPLHF. DNA of the CDR3: TGCGCCAGCAGCTTGGGACAGGGAGAATCACCCCTCCACTTT.

The J gene is TRBJ2-5, the V gene TRBV7-9; D remains unclear. CDR1 SEHNR and CDR2 FQNEAQ come from the germline V gene (reference sequence). The CDR3 runs to 13 residues. Trimming removed 7 bases at V and 5 bases at J, with 14 bases between. DNA of the CDR3: TGTGCCAGCACCATTCAAGGAGCGGAGACCCAGTACTTC. Translating gives CASTIQGAETQYF.

The gene calls are TRBV19 and TRBJ1-6; D is uncertain. Germline V gives CDR1 LNHDA, CDR2 SQIVND (reference sequence). Trimming took off 3 bases at V and 8 bases at J, with 11 bases between the two ends. The CDR3 contains 14 residues. CDR3 in amino acids: CASSMVRADSPLHF. For the CDR3, the DNA is TGTGCCAGTAGTATGGTGAGGGCTGATTCACCCCTCCACTTT. The entire variable domain, with the rest obtained from reference TRBV19 and TRBJ1-6, is as follows: DGGITQSPKYLFRKEGQNVTLSCEQNLNHDAMYWYRQDPGQGLRLIYYSQIVNDFQKGDIAEGYSVSREKKESFPLTVTSAQKNPTAFYLCASSMVRADSPLHFGNGTRLTVT.

This chain uses TRBV11-2 with TRBJ2-5; 14 positions agree with TRBD2. Germline assignment: CDR1 SGHAT and CDR2 FQNNGV. This CDR3 contains 15 residues. Trimming at V came to 4 bases and at J to 5 bases, leaving 3 bases not matched to a gene. CDR3 DNA sequence: TGTGCCAGCAGCTCGGGACTAGCGGGGGTGGAGACCCAGTACTTC. Encoded protein: CASSSGLAGVETQYF.

V is TRBV29-1 and J is TRBJ1-2, with 11 bases matching TRBD1. The V and J ends lost 7 bases and 4 bases, in that order; junction bases with no gene match: 11. CDR3 length: 15 amino acids. Germline CDR1 reads SQVTM; CDR2 reads ANQGSEA. The CDR3 sequence: CSAETGQGASYGYTF. CDR3 nucleotides: TGCAGCGCAGAAACCGGACAGGGGGCTTCCTATGGCTACACCTTC.

The count of this clone is one. V and J are TRBV28 and TRBJ1-3, with TRBD1 matching over 7 bases. The CDR3 totals 13 residues. The ends lost 7 bases at V and 4 bases at J; junction bases unmatched: 4. The germline V gene encodes CDR1 MDHEN and CDR2 SYDVKM. CDR3 sequence (DNA): TGTGCCAGCAAGACAGGGTCCGGAAACACCATATATTTT. It codes for CASKTGSGNTIYF.

J is TRBJ1-5 and V is TRBV24-1, with TRBD1 matching over 11 bases. With 9 bases clipped from V and 6 bases from J, the junction kept 3 bases outside the gene matches. Germline CDR1 is KGHDR and CDR2 is SFDVKD. The CDR3 consists of 13 residues. The CDR3 sequence: CATGDRGTQPQHF. The CDR3 region has the DNA TGTGCCACCGGGGACAGGGGGACTCAGCCCCAGCATTTT.

This chain joins TRBV6-5 and TRBJ1-2, with D maybe TRBD1 (5 bases). The germline gives CDR1 MNHEY, CDR2 SVGAGI. Trimming cost V 0 bases and J 4 bases, with 6 bases left between them. This CDR3 region has 13 residues. The CDR3 is CASSYSTVYGYTF. The CDR3 DNA reads as TGTGCCAGCAGTTACTCGACAGTCTATGGCTACACCTTC.

J is TRBJ1-5 and V is TRBV15; D might be TRBD1 (6 bases). The CDR3 is 12 residues long. V was cut by 4 bases and J by 5 bases, with 6 bases left in between. Per germline, CDR1 LNHNV and CDR2 YYDKDF (reference sequence). The CDR3 sequence: CATSKGDQPQHF. CDR3 coding DNA: TGTGCCACCAGCAAGGGGGATCAGCCCCAGCATTTT.

The chain carries TRBV5-4 and TRBJ2-1; 7 bases match TRBD1. V shed 0 bases, J shed 6 bases, and the junction held 12 bases outside the gene matches. Germline V gene lookup returns CDR1 SGHNT and CDR2 YYREEE (reference sequence). The CDR3 contains 17 residues. The CDR3 loop is CASSLGPFGQAGNEQFF. In nucleotides, the CDR3 is TGTGCCAGCAGCTTGGGACCCTTCGGACAGGCGGGCAATGAGCAGTTCTTC.

The chain combines TRBV21-1 with TRBJ2-7; the table's D call, TRBD1, has no DNA check behind it. TRBV21-1 is annotated as a pseudogene. This CDR3 contains 17 residues. CDR3 DNA sequence: TGTGCCAGCAGCAAAGAAGTCTGCCGGACAGGGGGCAGCGAGCAGTACTTC. It translates to CASSKEVCRTGGSEQYF.

The rearrangement uses TRBV28 and TRBJ1-3; 7 nucleotides align to TRBD1. Trimming cost V 6 bases and J 1 base; bases outside gene matches: 6. The CDR3 is made up of 15 amino acids. Germline CDR1 is MDHEN and CDR2 is SYDVKM. In nucleotides, the CDR3 is TGTGCCAGCAGGTCGCAGGGGGGATCTGGAAACACCATATATTTT. This sequence encodes CASRSQGGSGNTIYF.

The chain couples TRBV5-4 to TRBJ1-3; D is unclear. The CDR3 loop spans 13 amino acids. Germline lookup yields CDR1 SGHNT and CDR2 YYREEE (reference sequence). Between the trimmed V and J ends, which lost 0 bases and 5 bases, there was a span of 6 bases. The DNA for the CDR3 is TGTGCCAGCAGCTTGGCAGGCAGAAACACCATATATTTT. Translation gives CASSLAGRNTIYF.